This T cell receptor (beta chain) was captured by sequencing in a study of shared clonotypes between healthy human individuals. Findings and limits, study-wide: Larger estimated richness was generally recorded for naive subsets relative to memory subsets.

Both subsets, CD45RA+ naive and CD45RA-negative memory, were split from the CD4+ cells. With respect to this clone: What it binds is not known.

V was trimmed by 6 bases and J by 3 bases, leaving 12 bases between them. CDR1 and CDR2 from the germline V gene are MDHEN and SYDVKM. The length of the CDR3 is 13 residues. Deep level was the assay's run setting. It was about 210 ng DNA, 30,000 or so T cell genomes, that sorted-subset replicate PCRs used. Using immunoSEQ multiplex PCR, the repertoire was profiled, and TCRdb retains in-frame clones only, with some absent. The profile shows 2 million to 2.5 million clones, approximately 96% of them singletons. The sequence was collected from a man between 18 and 29 years old in good health. The rearrangement uses TRBV28 and TRBJ2-7; a weak D match, TRBD2 (5 bases). The material sequenced was naive CD4+ T cells sorted from blood. Subset specified: CD45RA+ positively selected. The CDR3 here is CASRATGVYEQYF. The CDR3 coding sequence is TGTGCCAGCAGGGCTACCGGGGTCTACGAGCAGTACTTC.